This T cell receptor beta chain is from a study of control samples from healthy donors and cancer patients. Clones were read by immunoSEQ multiplex PCR, and TCRdb kept only the in-frame ones, dropping some. The table records tens of thousands of clones, around 87% of them present only once. This clone has more than one count but fewer than ten. Other DNA sequences of this sample code for an identical CDR3. V was shortened by 1 base and J by 1 base, with 7 bases between the two germline ends. The length of the CDR3 is 15 residues. Germline V gene sequence: CDR1 SGHTA, CDR2 FQGTGA. The sequenced sample was PBMCs. The chain couples TRBV7-3 to TRBJ2-2; D may be TRBD2 (6 bases). This clonotype originated in a woman aged 60-75 years with lung cancer. CDR3 sequence reads: CASSLNGGNTGELFF. Written as DNA, the CDR3 is TGTGCCAGCAGCTTAAACGGGGGGAACACCGGGGAGCTGTTTTTT.